This T cell receptor (beta chain) comes out of a study of Ad26.COV2.S vaccination and SARS-CoV-2 variants. Study-wide background: Participants got Ad26.COV2.S intramuscularly, once or twice 56 days apart.

The repertoire was sequenced with immunoSEQ multiplex PCR; TCRdb's copy has only in-frame clones and lacks some. The data hold about 440,000 clones, with around 85% observed a single time. The sample's treatment: around 19 received Ad26.COV2.S at low or high dose, single or two shots; about five received placebo; per-sample allocation not given. Each sample was drawn 63 days after the first injection (of vaccine or placebo). Expressing Wuhan-strain SARS-CoV-2 spike, an Ad26 vector served as the vaccine. The sample in question was peripheral blood, obtained in a trial of Ad26.COV2.S vaccine versus placebo. The receptor was derived from a person between 18 and 65 years old who received the Ad26.COV2.S COVID-19 vaccine or a placebo.

CDR3 sequence reads: CASSIVGKVMNTEAFF. In nucleotides, the CDR3 is TGTGCCAGTAGTATAGTTGGTAAAGTCATGAACACTGAAGCTTTCTTT. J is TRBJ1-1 and V is TRBV19, with D hard to call. This CDR3 region has 16 residues. Germline V gene sequence: CDR1 LNHDA, CDR2 SQIVND (reference sequence). Between the trimmed V and J ends, which lost 1 base and 0 bases, there was a span of 12 bases. Filled out from reference TRBV19 and TRBJ1-1, the complete variable domain reads DGGITQSPKYLFRKEGQNVTLSCEQNLNHDAMYWYRQDPGQGLRLIYYSQIVNDFQKGDIAEGYSVSREKKESFPLTVTSAQKNPTAFYLCASSIVGKVMNTEAFFGQGTRLTVV.